These 13 T cell receptor beta chains came from one sample sequenced in a study of cytomegalovirus exposure and HLA in healthy donors (dated by TCRdb to about 2017). The method was the immunoSEQ multiplex PCR assay. A mixture of 60 forward primers for TCR Vbeta segments and 13 reverse primers for TCR Jbeta segments was used in the multiplex PCR. The clones in this table, taken by TCRdb from immuneACCESS, are in-frame only. Not every clone is retained; where verified, under half of the shortfall comes from an unresolved V gene, and the cause of the rest is unknown. The sample records some 150,000 clones, 50% to 75% of which are singletons. 2.5% to 3.5% of the sample is in the top ten clones. Specimen: PBMCs. The receptors shown here come from a young woman in good health and CMV-seropositive.

The chain is built from TRBV28 and TRBJ2-1, with D perhaps matching TRBD2 (5 bases). V shed 5 bases and J shed 4 bases, with 15 bases lying between them. CDR1 MDHEN and CDR2 SYDVKM come from the germline V gene. This CDR3 has 15 amino acids. As DNA, the CDR3 is TGTGCCAGCAGTGCAGTTCTGGAGGTGTACAATGAGCAGTTCTTC. Amino acid sequence: CASSAVLEVYNEQFF.

This sequence joins TRBV14 and TRBJ1-6, with D unresolved. Germline V gene sequence: CDR1 SGHDN, CDR2 FVKESK. Trimming removed 2 bases from V and 8 bases from J, with 13 bases in between. The CDR3 extends over 15 amino acids. CDR3 bases: TGTGCCAGCAGCCAATACCTGGGTGGAGATTCACCCCTCCACTTT. Its translation: CASSQYLGGDSPLHF.

This chain joins TRBV9 and TRBJ1-2; 8 bases match TRBD1. V lost 4 bases, J lost 13 bases, and 12 bases stayed unmatched. The CDR3 extends over 13 amino acids. CDR1 is SGDLS and CDR2 is YYNGEE in the germline V gene. CDR3 in amino acids: CASSSPGQGPCTF. CDR3 in DNA: TGTGCCAGCAGCTCTCCTGGACAGGGACCCTGCACCTTC.

The chain uses TRBV6-6 and TRBJ2-3; no reliable D call. V was shortened by 5 bases and J by 11 bases, with 14 bases between the two germline ends. The CDR3 is 12 amino acids. Per the germline V gene, CDR1 is MNHNY and CDR2 is SVGAGI (reference sequence). Here the CDR3 reads CASSPVGPGQYF. The CDR3 nucleotides are TGTGCCAGCAGTCCGGTGGGCCCAGGGCAGTATTTT.

This clone was detected a few times. The CDR3, as DNA: TGTGCCAGTAGGGTAGCGGGAACCCAAGAGACCCAGTACTTC. Translated: CASRVAGTQETQYF. V is TRBV19 and J is TRBJ2-5, with 8 bases that match TRBD2. Germline V gene lookup returns CDR1 LNHDA and CDR2 SQIVND (reference sequence). The J segment lost 1 base and the V segment lost 6 bases, leaving 4 bases of the junction unmatched. CDR3 length: 14 residues.

This sequence joins TRBV7-2 and TRBJ1-6; D might be TRBD1 (6 bases). The ends were cut back, 2 bases at V and 9 bases at J, with 17 bases in the middle. The CDR3 spans 16 residues. Germline CDR1 is SGHTA and CDR2 is FQGNSA. The CDR3 DNA sequence: TGTGCCAGCAGCTTAATGGGGGCGCGAGGGGTTTCACCCCTCCACTTT. As protein: CASSLMGARGVSPLHF.

This clone has just a few counts. The V gene is TRBV7-9, the J gene TRBJ2-7; maybe TRBD2 (7 bases). The CDR3 runs 15 residues. Germline-derived CDR1 and CDR2 are SEHNR and FQNEAQ (reference sequence). Trimming stripped 0 bases from V and 2 bases from J, with 11 bases between. The CDR3 DNA is TGTGCCAGCAGCTTAGCCCGCGGGGGCACCTACGAGCAGTACTTC. Translation: CASSLARGGTYEQYF.

The chain carries TRBV6-1 and TRBJ1-1; 7 positions agree with TRBD1. Looked up from germline, CDR1 is MNHNS and CDR2 is SASEGT. The CDR3 loop spans 15 amino acids. The V gene end was trimmed by 4 bases and the J gene end by 1 base; junction bases not matched to a gene: 6. The CDR3 here is CASSASGTANTEAFF. CDR3 nucleotide sequence: TGTGCCAGCAGTGCCTCCGGGACAGCGAACACTGAAGCTTTCTTT.

The table lists this clone with a few counts. The J gene is TRBJ1-5, the V gene TRBV2, with TRBD1 as a possible D gene (5 bases). CDR1 and CDR2 from the germline V gene are SNHLY and FYNNEI. Trimming cost V 6 bases and J 3 bases, with 15 bases left between them. This CDR3 region has 15 residues. Here the CDR3 reads CASSDGGGYNQPQHF. The CDR3 DNA follows: TGTGCCAGCAGCGACGGGGGGGGGTACAATCAGCCCCAGCATTTT.

The V and J genes are TRBV10-2 and TRBJ2-1, with TRBD2 as a possible D gene (7 bases). V was clipped by 11 bases and J by 4 bases, with 15 bases between them. Germline lookup yields CDR1 WSHSY and CDR2 SAAADI. CDR3 length equals 13 residues. CDR3 sequence (DNA): TGCGCCGTCATGGGGGGGCCGTACAATGAGCAGTTCTTC. As protein: CAVMGGPYNEQFF.

This clone was seen a handful of times. The CDR3 DNA is TGTGCCAGCAGCTTGACCGGGGGTATATTTGGAAACACCATATATTTT. Its translation is CASSLTGGIFGNTIYF. The V and J genes are TRBV5-5 and TRBJ1-3, with D maybe TRBD1 (5 bases). V gave up 1 base and J gave up 3 bases, with 14 bases separating them. Per germline, CDR1 SGHKS and CDR2 YYEKEE (reference sequence). CDR3 length equals 16 residues. The variable domain in full, with the rest retrieved from reference TRBV5-5 and TRBJ1-3, is DAGVTQSPTHLIKTRGQQVTLRCSPISGHKSVSWYQQVLGQGPQFIFQYYEKEERGRGNFPDRFSARQFPNYSSELNVNALLLGDSALYLCASSLTGGIFGNTIYFGEGSWLTVV.

The chain has TRBV5-1 and TRBJ1-1; D call uncertain. The CDR3 has 14 amino acids. Between the trimmed V and J ends, which lost 1 base and 10 bases, there was a span of 17 bases. Germline lookup yields CDR1 SGHRS and CDR2 YFSETQ. CDR3 in amino acids: CASSLSQSLRGAFF. DNA for the CDR3: TGCGCCAGCAGCTTGAGCCAGAGCCTGCGGGGAGCTTTCTTT.

V usage is TRBV13 and J usage is TRBJ2-7; 8 bases line up with TRBD1. Germline lookup yields CDR1 PRHDT and CDR2 FYEKMQ (reference sequence). The CDR3 is 12 amino acids. V was pared by 5 bases and J by 5 bases, with 2 bases of the junction left unmatched. In nucleotides, the CDR3 is TGTGCCAGCAGCGAGGACAGGGACGAGCAGTACTTC. Amino acids: CASSEDRDEQYF.